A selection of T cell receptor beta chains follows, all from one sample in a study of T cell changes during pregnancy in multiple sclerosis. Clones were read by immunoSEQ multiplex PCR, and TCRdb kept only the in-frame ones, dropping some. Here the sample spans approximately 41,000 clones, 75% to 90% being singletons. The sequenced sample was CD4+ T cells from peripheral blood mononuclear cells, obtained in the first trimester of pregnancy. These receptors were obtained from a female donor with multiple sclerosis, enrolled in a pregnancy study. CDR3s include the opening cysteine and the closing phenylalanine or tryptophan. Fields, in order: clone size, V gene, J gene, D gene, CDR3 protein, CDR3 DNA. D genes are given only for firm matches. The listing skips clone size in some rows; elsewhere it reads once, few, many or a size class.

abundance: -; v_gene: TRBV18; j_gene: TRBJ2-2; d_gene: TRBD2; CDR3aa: CASSKTSGANTGELFF; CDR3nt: TGTGCCAGCTCGAAAACTAGCGGAGCAAACACCGGGGAGCTGTTTTTT
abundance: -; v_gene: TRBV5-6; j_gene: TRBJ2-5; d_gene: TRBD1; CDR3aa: CASSLAQGARETQYF; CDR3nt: TGTGCCAGCAGCTTGGCCCAGGGGGCTAGGGAGACCCAGTACTTC
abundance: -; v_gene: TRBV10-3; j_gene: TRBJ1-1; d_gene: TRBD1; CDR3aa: CAIRGQGNTEAFF; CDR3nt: TGTGCCATCAGGGGACAGGGTAACACTGAAGCTTTCTTT
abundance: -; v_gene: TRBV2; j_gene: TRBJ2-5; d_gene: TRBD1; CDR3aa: CASSLQGASSEQYF; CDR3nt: TGTGCCAGCAGTTTACAGGGGGCCTCCTCAGAGCAGTACTTC
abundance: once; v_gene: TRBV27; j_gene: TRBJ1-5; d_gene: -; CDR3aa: CASALRGSNQPQHF; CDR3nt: TGTGCCAGCGCCTTAAGGGGGAGCAATCAGCCCCAGCATTTT
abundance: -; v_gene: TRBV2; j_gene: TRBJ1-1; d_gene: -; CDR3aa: CASRATDSDTEAFF; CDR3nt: TGTGCCAGCAGGGCGACCGACAGTGACACTGAAGCTTTCTTT
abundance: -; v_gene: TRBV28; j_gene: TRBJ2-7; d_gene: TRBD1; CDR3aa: CASTTLGLQGSTYEQYF; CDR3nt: TGTGCCAGCACCACTCTGGGGCTACAGGGGTCCACCTACGAGCAGTACTTC
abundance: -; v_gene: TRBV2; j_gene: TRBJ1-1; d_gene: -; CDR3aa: CASSEVLAGVDTEAFF; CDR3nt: TGTGCCAGCAGTGAAGTGTTGGCGGGGGTGGACACTGAAGCTTTCTTT
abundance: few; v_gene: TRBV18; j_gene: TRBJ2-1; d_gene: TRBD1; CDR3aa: CASSPLGQRYNEQFF; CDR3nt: TGTGCCAGCTCACCCTTGGGACAGCGCTACAATGAGCAGTTCTTC
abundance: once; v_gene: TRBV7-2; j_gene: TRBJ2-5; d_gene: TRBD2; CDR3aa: CASSATGTRVMAEETQYF; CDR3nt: TGTGCCAGCAGCGCAACCGGGACTAGAGTTATGGCCGAAGAGACCCAGTACTTC
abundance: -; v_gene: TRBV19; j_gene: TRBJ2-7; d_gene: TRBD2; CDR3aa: CASTRRTSGTSYEQYF; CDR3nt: TGTGCCAGTACCCGACGGACTAGCGGGACCTCCTACGAGCAGTACTTC
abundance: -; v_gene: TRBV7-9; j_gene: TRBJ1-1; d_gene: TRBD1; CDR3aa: CASRIGQGLGAFF; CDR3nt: TGTGCCAGCAGAATCGGACAGGGTCTGGGCGCTTTCTTT
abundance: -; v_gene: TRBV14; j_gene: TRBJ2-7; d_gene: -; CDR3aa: CASSQRLGRDYEQYF; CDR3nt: TGTGCCAGCAGCCAACGGTTGGGCAGGGACTACGAGCAGTACTTC
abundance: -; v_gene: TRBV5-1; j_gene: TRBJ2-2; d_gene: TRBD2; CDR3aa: CASSWQGTSGLTTGELFF; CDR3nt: TGCGCCAGCAGCTGGCAGGGGACTAGCGGGTTAACCACCGGGGAGCTGTTTTTT
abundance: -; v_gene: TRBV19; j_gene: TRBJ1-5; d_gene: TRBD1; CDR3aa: CASSKTGVGQPQHF; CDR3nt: TGTGCCAGTAGTAAGACAGGGGTCGGCCAGCCCCAGCATTTT
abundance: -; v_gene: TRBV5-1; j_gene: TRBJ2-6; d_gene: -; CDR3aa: CASSLEGQLGAGANVLTF; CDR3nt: TGCGCCAGCAGCTTGGAGGGACAACTGGGAGCTGGGGCCAACGTCCTGACTTTC
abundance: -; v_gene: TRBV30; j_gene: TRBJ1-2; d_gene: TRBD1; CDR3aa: CAWREGPGQGNGYTF; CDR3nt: TGTGCCTGGAGGGAAGGACCGGGACAGGGGAATGGCTACACCTTC
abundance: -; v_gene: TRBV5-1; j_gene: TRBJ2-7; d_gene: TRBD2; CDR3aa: CASSLATSGLGGSYEQYF; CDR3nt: TGCGCCAGCAGCTTGGCGACTAGCGGGTTGGGTGGGAGCTACGAGCAGTACTTC
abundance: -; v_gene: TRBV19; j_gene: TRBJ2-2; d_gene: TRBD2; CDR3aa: CASSRRLAGGRNTGELFF; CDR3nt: TGTGCCAGTAGTAGGCGACTAGCGGGAGGGAGAAACACCGGGGAGCTGTTTTTT
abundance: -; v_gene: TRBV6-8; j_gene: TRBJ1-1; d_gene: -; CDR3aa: CASSYSPRDTEAFF; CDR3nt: TGTGCCAGCAGTTACTCACCCAGGGACACTGAAGCTTTCTTT
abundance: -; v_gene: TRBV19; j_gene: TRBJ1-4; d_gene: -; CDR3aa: CATTDSANEKLFF; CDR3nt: TGTGCCACTACGGACAGTGCTAATGAAAAACTGTTTTTT
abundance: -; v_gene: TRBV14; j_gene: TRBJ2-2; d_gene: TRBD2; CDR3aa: CASSHGAGGDTGELFF; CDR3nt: TGTGCCAGCAGCCATGGAGCGGGAGGGGACACCGGGGAGCTGTTTTTT
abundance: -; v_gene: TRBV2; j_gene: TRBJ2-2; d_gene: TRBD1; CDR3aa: CASYTGTVNTGELFF; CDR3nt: TGTGCCAGTTATACCGGGACAGTAAACACCGGGGAGCTGTTTTTT
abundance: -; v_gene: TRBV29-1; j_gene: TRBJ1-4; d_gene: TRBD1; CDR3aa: CSVRQGASNEKLFF; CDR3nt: TGCAGCGTTCGACAGGGGGCATCTAATGAAAAACTGTTTTTT
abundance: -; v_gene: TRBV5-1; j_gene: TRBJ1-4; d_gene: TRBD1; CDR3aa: CASSALGDSNEKLFF; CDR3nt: TGCGCCAGCAGCGCCCTTGGGGACAGTAATGAAAAACTGTTTTTT
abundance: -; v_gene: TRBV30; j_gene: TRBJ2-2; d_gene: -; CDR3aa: CASSTGNTGELFF; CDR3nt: TGTGCCTCCTCGACAGGGAACACCGGGGAGCTGTTTTTT
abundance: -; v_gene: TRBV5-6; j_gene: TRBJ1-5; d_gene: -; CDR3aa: CASSLAAGRLEQPQHF; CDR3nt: TGTGCCAGCAGCTTGGCCGCGGGAAGGTTAGAGCAGCCCCAGCATTTT
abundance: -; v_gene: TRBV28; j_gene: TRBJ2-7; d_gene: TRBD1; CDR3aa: CASRLGQGRPEQYF; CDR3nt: TGTGCCAGCAGACTCGGACAGGGGAGGCCCGAGCAGTACTTC